This T cell receptor beta chain emerged from a study of control samples from healthy donors and cancer patients. Sequenced by immunoSEQ multiplex PCR; TCRdb stores in-frame clones only, minus some. This sample has some 130,000 clones, with approximately 94% found just once. Germline trimming cut 0 bases from V and 5 bases from J; bases unmatched to any gene: 5. This CDR3 has 15 residues. Germline V gives CDR1 SGHDT, CDR2 YYEEEE. Sequenced: PBMCs. The V and J genes are TRBV5-6 and TRBJ1-5; 7 bases align to TRBD1. This TCR derives from a man aged 45 to 65 with head and neck cancer. For the CDR3, the DNA is TGTGCCAGCAGCTTGGGACAGGGTTGGGATCAGCCCCAGCATTTT. Protein: CASSLGQGWDQPQHF.